This TCR beta chain was retrieved from a study of post-analysis software for immune sequencing data. At the level of the study: Patients with relapsing-remitting, secondary progressive and progressive-relapsing multiple sclerosis courses were all represented. Study-level results: The study found TRBV5-6, TRBV5-1 and TRBV20-1 among roughly 5 TRBV segments more frequent in patients than controls.

This CDR3 is 13 amino acids long. Germline CDR1 is SGHRS and CDR2 is YFSETQ. The V end lost 4 bases, the J end lost 5 bases, and 9 bases lay between the germline ends. In the case of this clonotype: The antigen is undetermined.

Included in the TCR beta cDNA libraries were unique molecular identifiers. TCRdb recomputed calls from the PCR reads with MiXCR, one row per CDR3 protein. Here the sample spans about 540,000 distinct CDR3 sequences, 30% to 40% being singletons. The V gene is TRBV5-1, the J gene TRBJ1-4; a possible D gene is TRBD1 (6 bases). The sample comprised blood. This TCR came from a girl under 18 with multiple sclerosis. The CDR3, as DNA: TGCGCCAGCAGCGCTGGACAGAATGAAAAACTGTTTTTT. Its protein is CASSAGQNEKLFF.